These 31 T cell receptor beta chains were all obtained from the same sample, sequenced in a study of blood T cell repertoires in COVID-19. Profiling relied on immunoSEQ multiplex PCR, and the TCRdb table lists in-frame clones only, not all of them. The sample consists of around 330,000 clones, around nine tenths of them appearing once. Material for sequencing was PBMCs or T cells enriched from blood (not recorded which). These receptors all stem from a man in his sixties who had recovered from COVID-19.

This clone showed up just once. The chain couples TRBV7-9 to TRBJ1-3; D call uncertain. The CDR3 length is 12 residues. Trimming pared 0 bases from V and 10 bases from J, leaving 7 bases between. CDR1 and CDR2 from the germline V gene are SEHNR and FQNEAQ (reference sequence). The CDR3 DNA reads TGTGCCAGCAGCTTAGCCGAGGGTACCATATATTTT. Translation: CASSLAEGTIYF. The full variable domain, in which reference TRBV7-9 and TRBJ1-3 provide the parts outside the CDR3, is DTGVSQNPRHKITKRGQNVTFRCDPISEHNRLYWYRQTLGQGPEFLTYFQNEAQLEKSRLLSDRFSAERPKGSFSTLEIQRTEQGDSAMYLCASSLAEGTIYFGEGSWLTVV.

The chain combines TRBV10-3 with TRBJ2-7; no reliable D call. This CDR3 is built from 12 residues. V was clipped by 5 bases and J by 4 bases, with 9 bases between them. The germline gives CDR1 ENHRY, CDR2 SYGVKD. DNA of the CDR3: TGTGCCATCAGTACTGTCGAGTACGAGCAGTACTTC. Encoded protein: CAISTVEYEQYF.

This clone was detected only once. The chain uses TRBV5-1 and TRBJ2-7; 9 bases are a match to TRBD2. Germline CDR1 and CDR2: SGHRS and YFSETQ. This CDR3 comprises 15 residues. With V trimmed by 2 bases and J by 2 bases, 5 bases remained unmatched. The CDR3 is CASSFGSGGTYEQYF. The CDR3 DNA reads TGCGCCAGCAGCTTTGGTAGCGGGGGTACCTACGAGCAGTACTTC.

This clone was counted once. This chain joins TRBV5-4 and TRBJ1-1; unclear D gene. Germline CDR1 SGHNT, CDR2 YYREEE (reference sequence). This CDR3 has 13 amino acids. The ends were cut back, 4 bases at V and 2 bases at J, with 9 bases in the middle. This chain's CDR3 is CASSPRTNTEAFF. CDR3 DNA: TGTGCCAGCAGCCCCAGAACAAACACTGAAGCTTTCTTT.

The rearrangement links TRBV28 to TRBJ1-5; the D is unclear. The CDR3 runs to 12 residues. Trimming stripped 5 bases from V and 6 bases from J, with 8 bases between. The germline V gene encodes CDR1 MDHEN and CDR2 SYDVKM. CDR3 amino acids: CASSERSQPQHF. The DNA for the CDR3 is TGTGCCAGCAGTGAGAGGTCTCAGCCCCAGCATTTT. Filled out from reference TRBV28 and TRBJ1-5, the complete variable domain reads DVKVTQSSRYLVKRTGEKVFLECVQDMDHENMFWYRQDPGLGLRLIYFSYDVKMKEKGDIPEGYSVSREKKERFSLILESASTNQTSMYLCASSERSQPQHFGDGTRLSIL.

This clone was found a few times. The junction shows a germline mismatch at one end, possibly a read error. Here the CDR3 DNA reads TGTGCCAGCTCACCAGAAACAGGGCCTCAAGGTGTAGTCTTC. Protein product: CASSPETGPQGVVF. The rearrangement uses TRBV18 and TRBJ2-7; D might be TRBD1 (6 bases). Germline V gene lookup returns CDR1 KGHSH and CDR2 LQKENI. The CDR3 has 14 residues.

This chain connects TRBV15 to TRBJ2-7; 7 bases fit TRBD2. Unmatched junction bases numbered 10, after V lost 0 bases and J lost 2 bases. This CDR3 region has 17 residues. In germline, CDR1 is LNHNV, CDR2 YYDKDF (reference sequence). The CDR3 DNA sequence: TGTGCCACCAGCAGAGATCTGCCCGCCCGGGGGGCCTACGAGCAGTACTTC. Amino acids: CATSRDLPARGAYEQYF.

The rearrangement uses TRBV5-1 and TRBJ2-1, with 7 bases fitting TRBD1. The CDR3 loop spans 15 amino acids. The junction had 5 bases not matched to a gene; V was cut back by 2 bases and J by 3 bases. Germline CDR1 reads SGHRS; CDR2 reads YFSETQ. CDR3 DNA: TGCGCCAGCAGCTTCCGGACAGGCGTCTACAATGAGCAGTTCTTC. Translation gives CASSFRTGVYNEQFF.

The rearrangement joins TRBV5-1 to TRBJ2-3; 10 bases match TRBD2. CDR3 size: 17 residues. In germline, CDR1 is SGHRS, CDR2 YFSETQ. Trimming at V came to 1 base and at J to 4 bases, leaving 9 bases not matched to a gene. CDR3 loop: CASSLSSGSLFADTQYF. Here the CDR3 DNA reads TGCGCCAGCAGCTTGTCTAGCGGGAGCCTCTTCGCAGATACGCAGTATTTT.

CDR3 bases: TGTGCCAGCAGTCCAGAAAGGACAGGGTTAGCCCTCCACTTT. Amino acid sequence: CASSPERTGLALHF. The gene calls are TRBV6-5 and TRBJ1-6, with 8 bases fitting TRBD1. In germline, CDR1 is MNHEY, CDR2 SVGAGI. V gave up 5 bases and J gave up 14 bases; unmatched junction bases: 11. The CDR3 is 14 amino acids.

This chain connects TRBV29-1 to TRBJ1-2; possibly TRBD1 for D (6 bases). The germline V and J ends were trimmed by 6 bases and 2 bases, with 10 bases remaining between them. This CDR3 contains 12 residues. CDR1 and CDR2 (germline): SQVTM, ANQGSEA. The DNA for the CDR3 is TGCAGCGTCAAAGACAGGAACTATGGCTACACCTTC. Translating it yields CSVKDRNYGYTF.

The chain has TRBV24-1 and TRBJ2-2, with TRBD2 matching over 9 bases. V lost 3 bases and J lost 5; bases outside the gene matches: 9. The CDR3 covers 17 residues. CDR1 KGHDR and CDR2 SFDVKD come from the germline V gene. The CDR3 here is CATSDHLAGIGTGELFF. The CDR3 DNA is TGTGCCACCAGTGATCACCTAGCGGGAATAGGGACCGGGGAGCTGTTTTTT.

CDR3 coding DNA: TGTGCCAGCAGCGTAGTTGTAGCGCCTACCGGGGAGCTGTTTTTT. Translation: CASSVVVAPTGELFF. This chain connects TRBV9 to TRBJ2-2; tentative D call: TRBD2 (5 bases). The germline V gene encodes CDR1 SGDLS and CDR2 YYNGEE. V lost 0 bases and J 5 bases, leaving 11 bases between the germline ends. The CDR3 consists of 15 residues.

The rearrangement uses TRBV6-1 and TRBJ1-2; D is perhaps TRBD1 (5 bases). Trimming shortened V by 5 bases and J by 4 bases, and 14 bases separated the two germline ends. The CDR3 is 14 residues long. Looked up from germline, CDR1 is MNHNS and CDR2 is SASEGT. This CDR3 is CASSFSDTSYGYTF. The CDR3 DNA reads TGTGCCAGCAGTTTCTCGGACACCAGCTATGGCTACACCTTC.

This clone was recorded at least ten times. This chain uses TRBV28 with TRBJ2-1; 9 nucleotides line up with TRBD2. The germline CDR1 and CDR2 sequences are MDHEN and SYDVKM. With V trimmed by 7 bases and J by 6 bases, 16 bases remained unmatched. The CDR3 extends over 17 amino acids. As DNA, the CDR3 is TGTGCCAGCACCCCGGGAGGAGCGGGAGGACGAATCAATGAGCAGTTCTTC. It specifies CASTPGGAGGRINEQFF.

The V and J genes are TRBV14 and TRBJ2-5; 10 bases match TRBD1. The V gene's germline CDR1 is SGHDN and CDR2 FVKESK. CDR3 length: 17 residues. V shed 3 bases, J shed 5 bases, and the junction held 12 bases outside the gene matches. The CDR3 bases are TGTGCCAGCAGCCAGACGACAGGGGGCAATATGGCGGAGACCCAGTACTTC. This encodes CASSQTTGGNMAETQYF.

The chain combines TRBV7-3 with TRBJ1-6; D may be TRBD1 (5 bases). The CDR3 runs 15 residues. Deletions cut 0 bases from V and 7 bases from J, with 10 bases between. CDR1 SGHTA and CDR2 FQGTGA come from the germline V gene. The CDR3 loop is CASSLTGVFNSPLHF. The CDR3 nucleotides are TGTGCCAGCAGCTTAACAGGGGTTTTCAATTCACCCCTCCACTTT.

Comment on this clone: Within the sample, other DNA sequences also encode this same CDR3. V and J are TRBV18 and TRBJ1-1; possibly TRBD1 for D (5 bases). The CDR3 spans 14 residues. Germline V CDR1 and CDR2: KGHSH, LQKENI. The V and J ends lost 2 bases and 4 bases respectively, with 11 bases between them. Here the CDR3 reads CASSPAGGGTEAFF. Here the CDR3 DNA reads TGTGCCAGCTCACCAGCGGGCGGGGGCACTGAAGCTTTCTTT.

The rearrangement links TRBV29-1 to TRBJ2-1; D uncertain. There are 13 residues in the CDR3. V lost 4 bases, J lost 0 bases, and 7 bases lay in between. Germline V gene sequence: CDR1 SQVTM, CDR2 ANQGSEA. In DNA form, the CDR3 reads TGCAGCGTTGTTGTCAGCTCCTACAATGAGCAGTTCTTC. It specifies CSVVVSSYNEQFF.

The genes are TRBV5-4 and TRBJ2-7, with TRBD2 matching 12 bases. The J segment lost 10 bases and the V segment lost 0 bases, leaving 8 bases of the junction unmatched. This CDR3 contains 15 residues. The germline V gene encodes CDR1 SGHNT and CDR2 YYREEE (reference sequence). The CDR3 DNA sequence: TGTGCCAGCAGCTTGGTGGGGGCTAGCGGGAGGGACCAGTACTTC. Translation: CASSLVGASGRDQYF.

The chain joins TRBV5-4 to TRBJ2-2; tentatively, D is TRBD1 (5 bases). Looked up from germline, CDR1 is SGHNT and CDR2 is YYREEE (reference sequence). V was clipped by 5 bases and J by 1 base, with 12 bases between them. The CDR3 totals 15 residues. The DNA of the CDR3 is TGTGCCAGCAGTAGGGGTAGGGAGAACACCGGGGAGCTGTTTTTT. Encoded protein: CASSRGRENTGELFF.

This sequence joins TRBV2 and TRBJ1-4; no clear D gene. CDR1 is SNHLY and CDR2 is FYNNEI in the germline V gene. V was shortened by 10 bases and J by 7 bases, with 16 bases between the two germline ends. This CDR3 is built from 13 residues. This CDR3 reads CATYEHEGEKLFF. In nucleotides, the CDR3 is TGTGCCACCTACGAACATGAGGGTGAAAAACTGTTTTTT.

This sequence joins TRBV9 and TRBJ2-3; 13 bases are a match to TRBD2. This CDR3 is built from 20 residues. Losses at the gene ends were 3 bases for V and 7 bases for J; bases not matched to a gene: 20. In germline, CDR1 is SGDLS, CDR2 YYNGEE. The CDR3 region is CASSADGLAGDRPTMNTQYF. The CDR3 DNA reads TGTGCCAGCAGCGCCGACGGACTAGCGGGAGATAGACCAACCATGAATACGCAGTATTTT.

The genes are TRBV28 and TRBJ1-2; unclear D gene. The CDR3 runs to 16 residues. The germline gives CDR1 MDHEN, CDR2 SYDVKM. The V end was cut by 6 bases, the J end by 8 bases, with 25 bases between. This CDR3 reads CASRPPLLLREMGYTF. CDR3 in DNA: TGTGCCAGCAGGCCTCCGTTGTTATTGAGGGAAATGGGCTACACCTTC.

The V call is TRBV27, the J call TRBJ2-7; 7 bases match TRBD1. Trimming took 8 bases from V and 4 from J; bases not matched to a gene: 8. Germline CDR1 reads MNHEY; CDR2 reads SMNVEV (reference sequence). The CDR3 totals 13 residues. The CDR3 here is CASRDRVVYEQYF. In DNA, the CDR3 is TGTGCCAGCCGCGACAGGGTAGTTTACGAGCAGTACTTC.

This CDR3 reads CASSREVTDTQYF. CDR3 DNA: TGTGCCAGCAGCCGGGAGGTTACAGATACGCAGTATTTT. The chain uses TRBV7-9 and TRBJ2-3; 7 nucleotides agree with TRBD2. The V segment lost 5 bases and the J segment 3 bases; nucleotides outside the gene matches: 2. CDR1 is SEHNR and CDR2 is FQNEAQ in the germline V gene (reference sequence). The CDR3 is 13 amino acids.

The chain is built from TRBV28 and TRBJ2-1; 11 nucleotides match TRBD2. J was trimmed by 5 bases and V by 8 bases; bases with no gene match: 5. The CDR3 totals 14 residues. Per germline, CDR1 MDHEN and CDR2 SYDVKM. DNA of the CDR3: TGTGCCAGCGTAGCGGGAGGGCCTAACAATGAGCAGTTCTTC. This sequence encodes CASVAGGPNNEQFF.

The chain recombines TRBV5-8 with TRBJ1-5; D unresolved. The V end was cut by 3 bases, the J end by 3 bases, with 7 bases between. The CDR3 has 13 amino acids. The germline gives CDR1 SGHTS, CDR2 YDEGEE. DNA for the CDR3: TGTGCCAGCAGCTACGAACTCAATCAGCCCCAGCATTTT. Translating gives CASSYELNQPQHF.

The chain combines TRBV9 with TRBJ2-6; TRBD1 is a possible D gene (5 bases). The CDR3 sequence is 19 residues long. The germline V gene has CDR1 SGDLS and CDR2 YYNGEE. The germline V and J ends were trimmed by 4 bases and 0 bases, with 20 bases remaining between them. In DNA form, the CDR3 reads TGTGCCAGCAGCCCACCCCCGGGCAGGGTAAGCTCTGGGGCCAACGTCCTGACTTTC. Translation: CASSPPPGRVSSGANVLTF.

J is TRBJ1-6 and V is TRBV3-1 (or the pseudogene TRBV3-2), with 10 bases aligning to TRBD1. J was trimmed by 6 bases and V by 0 bases; bases with no gene match: 5. CDR3 length: 17 amino acids. Germline assignment: CDR1 LGHDT and CDR2 YNNKEL (reference sequence). Written as DNA, the CDR3 is TGTGCCAGCAGCCAAGATGGGACAGGGGATAGTAATTCACCCCTCCACTTT. Amino acids: CASSQDGTGDSNSPLHF.

This clone turned up a few times. In DNA form, the CDR3 reads TGTGCCAGCACAGAATGGTTGGTGGGGCAGTGGGGCAATGAGCAGTTCTTC. This codes for CASTEWLVGQWGNEQFF. The J gene is TRBJ2-1, the V gene TRBV21-1; TRBD1 was called by the table and not checked on the DNA. TRBV21-1 is noted as a pseudogene. The CDR3 has 17 amino acids.